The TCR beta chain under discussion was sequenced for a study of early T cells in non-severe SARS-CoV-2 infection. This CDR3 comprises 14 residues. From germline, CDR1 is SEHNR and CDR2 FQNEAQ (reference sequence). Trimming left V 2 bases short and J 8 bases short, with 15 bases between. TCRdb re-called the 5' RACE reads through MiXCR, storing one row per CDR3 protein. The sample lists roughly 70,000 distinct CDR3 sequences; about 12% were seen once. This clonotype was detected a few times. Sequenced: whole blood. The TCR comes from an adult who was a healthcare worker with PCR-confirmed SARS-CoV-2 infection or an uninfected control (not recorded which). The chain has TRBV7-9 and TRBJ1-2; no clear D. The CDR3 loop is CASSLFGGRYGYTF. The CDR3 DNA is TGTGCCAGCAGCTTATTTGGAGGGAGGTACGGCTACACCTTC.